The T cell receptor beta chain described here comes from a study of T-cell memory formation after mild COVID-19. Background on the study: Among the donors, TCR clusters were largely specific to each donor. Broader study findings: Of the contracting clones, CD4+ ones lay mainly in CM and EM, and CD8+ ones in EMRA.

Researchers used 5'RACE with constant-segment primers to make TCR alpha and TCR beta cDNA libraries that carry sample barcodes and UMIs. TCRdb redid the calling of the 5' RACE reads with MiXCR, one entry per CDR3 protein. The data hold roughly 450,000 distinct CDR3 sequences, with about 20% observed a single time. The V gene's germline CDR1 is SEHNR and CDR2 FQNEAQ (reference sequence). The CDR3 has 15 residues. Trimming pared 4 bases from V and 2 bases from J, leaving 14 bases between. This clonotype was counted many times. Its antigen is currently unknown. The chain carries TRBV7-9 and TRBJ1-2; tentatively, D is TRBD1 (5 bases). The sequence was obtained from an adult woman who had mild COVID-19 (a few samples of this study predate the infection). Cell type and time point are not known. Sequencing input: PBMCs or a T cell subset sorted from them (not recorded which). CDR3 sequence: CASSSRQTENYGYTF. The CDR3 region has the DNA TGTGCCAGCAGCTCGCGACAGACAGAGAACTATGGCTACACCTTC.